Shown below are 17 T cell receptor beta chains from a single sample sequenced in a study of blood T cell repertoires in COVID-19 (dated by TCRdb to about 2020). Library method: the immunoSEQ multiplex PCR assay. TCRdb mirrors the immuneACCESS table, restricted to in-frame sequences. Some clones are absent from its copies; in checked studies, under half trace to an unresolved V gene, and the reason for the others is unknown. This sample holds about 64,000 clones; around four fifths were observed only once. More than 13% of the sample is in the top ten clones. The sample taken for sequencing was peripheral blood. These TCRs come from a man in his sixties with COVID-19, enrolled during active disease.

This clone appeared a few times. This chain links TRBV30 with TRBJ1-3, with a weak D call TRBD1 (5 bases). Trimming took off 5 bases at V and 5 bases at J, with 7 bases between the two ends. The V gene's germline CDR1 is GTSNPN and CDR2 SVGIG (reference sequence). This CDR3 is 11 amino acids long. CDR3 sequence (DNA): TGTGCCTGGGGGACTAGAAACACCATATATTTT. Translation: CAWGTRNTIYF.

This chain joins TRBV7-9 and TRBJ2-1; 12 nucleotides agree with TRBD2. This CDR3 has 15 residues. Germline V gene data show CDR1 as SEHNR and CDR2 as FQNEAQ (reference sequence). Losses at the gene ends were 5 bases for V and 7 bases for J; bases not matched to a gene: 6. The CDR3 here is CASSRRGLAGNEQFF. CDR3 DNA: TGTGCCAGCAGCCGGAGGGGACTAGCGGGTAATGAGCAGTTCTTC.

The chain employs TRBV11-1 and TRBJ2-7; TRBD1 matches at 7 bases. The CDR3 consists of 15 residues. Germline V gene lookup returns CDR1 SGHAT and CDR2 FQDESV (reference sequence). With V trimmed by 4 bases and J by 3 bases, 9 bases remained unmatched. The CDR3: CASSSTGTDLYEQYF. CDR3 sequence (DNA): TGTGCCAGCAGCTCAACCGGGACAGACCTCTACGAGCAGTACTTC.

This rearrangement joins TRBV3-1 (or the pseudogene TRBV3-2) to TRBJ1-1; D call uncertain. Trimming removed 1 base at V and 3 bases at J, with 6 bases between. CDR1 and CDR2 from the germline V gene are LGHDT and YNNKEL (reference sequence). The CDR3 is 13 residues long. In nucleotides, the CDR3 is TGTGCCAGCAGCCAAGTATCCCACACTGAAGCTTTCTTT. Translating gives CASSQVSHTEAFF.

This clone turned up a few times. The chain has TRBV5-4 and TRBJ2-5; TRBD1 aligns across 10 bases. Germline values: CDR1 SGHNT, CDR2 YYREEE (reference sequence). This CDR3 has 16 amino acids. Trimming cost V 4 bases and J 1 base; bases outside gene matches: 7. The CDR3 DNA sequence: TGTGCCAGCAGCGGGGAAGGGACAGGGGTCCAAGAGACCCAGTACTTC. It specifies CASSGEGTGVQETQYF.

The chain employs TRBV19 and TRBJ1-5; the D is unclear. With 7 bases removed from V and 1 base from J, the gap between germline ends came to 11 bases. In germline, CDR1 is LNHDA, CDR2 SQIVND (reference sequence). The CDR3 extends over 14 amino acids. The CDR3 DNA reads TGTGCCAGTATGGGCTCGGGAAGCAATCAGCCCCAGCATTTT. It specifies CASMGSGSNQPQHF.

The V and J genes are TRBV2 and TRBJ2-3, with D hard to call. Germline-derived CDR1 and CDR2 are SNHLY and FYNNEI. Trimming removed 7 bases from V and 4 bases from J, with 12 bases in between. This CDR3 is 13 amino acids long. The CDR3 region is CASKGLGADTQYF. The DNA of the CDR3 is TGTGCCAGCAAAGGCCTCGGAGCAGATACGCAGTATTTT.

This chain links TRBV4-1 with TRBJ1-4; D remains ambiguous. Trimming cost V 2 bases and J 6 bases, with 13 bases left between them. The CDR3 has 15 amino acids. CDR1 is MGHRA, CDR2 YSYEKL, per germline. Written as DNA, the CDR3 is TGCGCCAGCAGCCAATATTCTAGGAGGGATGAAAAACTGTTTTTT. Amino acid sequence: CASSQYSRRDEKLFF.

The chain recombines TRBV7-3 with TRBJ2-3; D is ambiguous. Germline V lookup: CDR1 SGHTA, CDR2 FQGTGA. Between the trimmed V and J ends, which lost 5 bases and 2 bases, there was a span of 14 bases. The CDR3 covers 15 residues. The CDR3 reads CASSQSVRPTDTQYF. The CDR3 coding sequence is TGTGCCAGCAGCCAAAGCGTAAGGCCCACAGATACGCAGTATTTT.

The rearrangement uses TRBV27 and TRBJ1-5; 8 bases are shared with TRBD1. The CDR3 sequence is 12 residues long. Losses at the gene ends were 4 bases for V and 9 bases for J; bases not matched to a gene: 2. Germline values: CDR1 MNHEY, CDR2 SMNVEV (reference sequence). Written as DNA, the CDR3 is TGTGCCAGCAGTTCCAGGGGGCTGCCCCAGCATTTT. This sequence encodes CASSSRGLPQHF.

The CDR3 DNA follows: TGTGCCAGCAGTTTAGGGACTTTTACCTACGAGCAGTACTTC. It encodes CASSLGTFTYEQYF. V gene TRBV28 combines with J gene TRBJ2-7, with D perhaps matching TRBD2 (6 bases). This CDR3 has 14 residues. V gave up 2 bases and J gave up 2 bases, with 10 bases separating them. Per germline, CDR1 MDHEN and CDR2 SYDVKM.

The chain links TRBV6-5 to TRBJ2-7, with 8 bases lining up with TRBD2. Germline CDR1 MNHEY, CDR2 SVGAGI. With V trimmed by 2 bases and J by 9 bases, 12 bases remained unmatched. The CDR3 contains 15 residues. CDR3 in amino acids: CASSYTGLAKSLQYF. CDR3 nucleotide sequence: TGTGCCAGCAGTTACACAGGACTAGCAAAATCTCTGCAGTACTTC.

This clone came up a few times. This chain uses TRBV10-3 with TRBJ2-5, with TRBD1 identical over 8 bases. The CDR3 runs 14 residues. CDR1 is ENHRY and CDR2 is SYGVKD in the germline V gene. The trim removed 7 bases at V and 0 bases at J, leaving 4 bases unmatched. CDR3 region: CAINPGQDQETQYF. Here the CDR3 DNA reads TGTGCCATCAACCCGGGACAGGACCAAGAGACCCAGTACTTC.

This rearrangement joins TRBV5-1 to TRBJ1-4; 7 bases map to TRBD1. The CDR3 contains 14 residues. Germline CDR1 and CDR2: SGHRS and YFSETQ. With V trimmed by 5 bases and J by 5 bases, 6 bases remained unmatched. The CDR3 nucleotides are TGCGCCAGCAGTACGGGCAGGGGGAATGAAAAACTGTTTTTT. This gives the protein CASSTGRGNEKLFF.

The rearrangement uses TRBV5-1 and TRBJ2-1; D possibly corresponds to TRBD2 (6 bases). Germline V lookup: CDR1 SGHRS, CDR2 YFSETQ. The V end lost 4 bases, the J end lost 4 bases, and 18 bases lay between the germline ends. The CDR3 loop spans 16 amino acids. CDR3 residues: CASSRSPGVMYNEQFF. The CDR3 DNA sequence: TGCGCCAGCAGCCGATCCCCGGGAGTTATGTACAATGAGCAGTTCTTC.

The J gene is TRBJ2-5, the V gene TRBV20-1; weak D call: TRBD2 (5 bases). CDR1 is DFQATT, CDR2 SNEGSKA, per germline (reference sequence). The CDR3 consists of 11 residues. Trimming took off 8 bases at V and 0 bases at J, with 7 bases between the two ends. The CDR3 DNA is TGCAGTACGGGGAACCAAGAGACCCAGTACTTC. As protein: CSTGNQETQYF.

The gene calls are TRBV19 and TRBJ2-1, with unresolved D. The CDR3 spans 16 residues. Germline CDR1 and CDR2: LNHDA and SQIVND (reference sequence). The V end was cut by 5 bases, the J end by 0 bases, with 14 bases between. The CDR3 coding sequence is TGTGCCAGTAGTTCCCGTACTCCCTTCTCCTACAATGAGCAGTTCTTC. Encoded protein: CASSSRTPFSYNEQFF.